The 10 T cell receptor beta chains below all came from one sample that was sequenced in a study of blood T cell repertoires in COVID-19. Measured with immunoSEQ multiplex PCR; TCRdb has only the in-frame clones, and not every one. The sample yields roughly 230,000 clones, around 80% seen once. Sequencing used peripheral blood. The receptor source for this set is a man in his forties or fifties with active or convalescent COVID-19.

This clone was found once. The chain recombines TRBV2 with TRBJ1-5; TRBD1 matches at 10 bases. The CDR3 is 15 amino acids. The V gene end was trimmed by 6 bases and the J gene end by 3 bases; junction bases not matched to a gene: 5. Germline V lookup: CDR1 SNHLY, CDR2 FYNNEI. CDR3 region: CASRHGQGVNQPQHF. CDR3 DNA sequence: TGTGCCAGCAGACACGGACAGGGGGTCAATCAGCCCCAGCATTTT.

The rearrangement links TRBV7-9 to TRBJ1-2, with TRBD1 identical over 7 bases. Per germline, CDR1 SEHNR and CDR2 FQNEAQ (reference sequence). The V segment lost 1 base and the J segment 0 bases; nucleotides outside the gene matches: 5. This CDR3 is 16 amino acids long. The CDR3 is CASSLERQGPNYGYTF. CDR3 coding DNA: TGTGCCAGCAGCTTAGAGAGACAGGGCCCTAACTATGGCTACACCTTC.

This clone showed up just once. The chain links TRBV4-3 to TRBJ2-6, with D possibly matching TRBD1 (6 bases). This CDR3 is 19 amino acids long. Trimming removed 1 base from V and 0 bases from J, with 16 bases in between. CDR1 and CDR2 from the germline V gene are LGHNA and YSLEER. The CDR3 DNA follows: TGCGCCAGCAGCCAAGGCTTTGGGGGCCTCCGCTCTGGGGCCAACGTCCTGACTTTC. Amino acids: CASSQGFGGLRSGANVLTF.

J is TRBJ2-2 and V is TRBV2; 9 bases align to TRBD2. V lost 6 bases to trimming and J lost 4 bases; unmatched junction nucleotides: 9. Germline-derived CDR1 and CDR2 are SNHLY and FYNNEI. The CDR3 spans 16 residues. CDR3 nucleotide sequence: TGTGCCAGCAGACGGCGGGAGGGCGGAAGCACCGGGGAGCTGTTTTTT. Encoded protein: CASRRREGGSTGELFF.

The chain is built from TRBV14 and TRBJ1-3, with 9 bases that match TRBD1. V shed 3 bases, J shed 7 bases, and the junction held 25 bases outside the gene matches. Looked up from germline, CDR1 is SGHDN and CDR2 is FVKESK. This CDR3 region has 21 residues. In DNA, the CDR3 is TGTGCCAGCAGCCACCCAGCCGGGACAGGGAAGCCCGCCACCACCACCAACACCATATATTTT. Translating gives CASSHPAGTGKPATTTNTIYF.

The chain employs TRBV18 and TRBJ2-7, with TRBD1 matching 7 bases. This CDR3 region has 15 residues. CDR1 is KGHSH and CDR2 is LQKENI in the germline V gene. The ends lost 2 bases at V and 4 bases at J; junction bases unmatched: 8. The CDR3 region is CASSPGTARDYEQYF. The DNA of the CDR3 is TGTGCCAGCTCACCAGGGACAGCTCGCGATTACGAGCAGTACTTC.

The chain links TRBV6-5 to TRBJ1-4; D is ambiguous. V lost 5 bases and J 6 bases, leaving 10 bases between the germline ends. This CDR3 has 13 residues. Germline-derived CDR1 and CDR2 are MNHEY and SVGAGI. In DNA, the CDR3 is TGTGCCAGCAGTCGAACAGCCCATGAAAAACTGTTTTTT. Translating gives CASSRTAHEKLFF.

V gene TRBV6-5 combines with J gene TRBJ2-1; D might be TRBD2 (6 bases). The germline CDR1 and CDR2 sequences are MNHEY and SVGAGI. The CDR3 length is 15 residues. Trimming stripped 5 bases from V and 5 bases from J, with 16 bases between. The CDR3, as DNA: TGTGCCAGCAGTCCCTCTCGCGGGATCCACAATGAGCAGTTCTTC. It translates to CASSPSRGIHNEQFF.

The V gene is TRBV19, the J gene TRBJ1-6; 7 positions agree with TRBD1. Trimming cost V 5 bases and J 5 bases; bases outside gene matches: 6. CDR1 LNHDA and CDR2 SQIVND come from the germline V gene (reference sequence). This CDR3 comprises 15 residues. The CDR3 loop is CASSPGTANNSPLHF. The DNA for the CDR3 is TGTGCCAGTAGTCCCGGGACAGCCAATAATTCACCCCTCCACTTT.

This clone has a handful of counts. V and J are TRBV10-3 and TRBJ2-1, with 7 bases aligning to TRBD2. There are 16 residues in the CDR3. Germline trimming cut 3 bases from V and 3 bases from J; bases unmatched to any gene: 8. Germline V lookup: CDR1 ENHRY, CDR2 SYGVKD. This CDR3 reads CAISEDRGLVYNEQFF. The CDR3 nucleotides read TGTGCCATCAGTGAAGATCGAGGACTAGTCTACAATGAGCAGTTCTTC.